This T cell receptor (beta chain) was documented in a study of PD-1 blockade in mismatch repair-deficient tumors. This CDR3 is 14 amino acids long. Trimming at V came to 5 bases and at J to 3 bases, leaving 4 bases not matched to a gene. Germline assignment: CDR1 SGHNT and CDR2 YENEEA. The TCR-sequenced patients were a few responders to pembrolizumab. Assay: immunoSEQ multiplex PCR; the TCRdb copy retains only in-frame clones and omits some. This sample has just under 80,000 clones, with more than 80% found just once. The table lists this clone with a few counts. Here the sequenced sample was peripheral blood, taken 44 weeks after starting pembrolizumab. The chain carries TRBV11-3 and TRBJ2-3; 8 positions match TRBD1. This receptor was obtained from an adult with mismatch repair-deficient cancer. DNA for the CDR3: TGTGCCAGCAGCGTCGGACAGGGAACAGATACGCAGTATTTT. It specifies CASSVGQGTDTQYF.